This TCR beta chain was observed in a study of T cell responses to AZD1222 COVID-19 vaccine. V lost 0 bases, J lost 0 bases, and 11 bases lay in between. The CDR3 is 16 residues long. Germline CDR1 and CDR2: MGHRA and YSYEKL. Some clones are missing from TCRdb's copy, which holds only in-frame ones; the method was immunoSEQ multiplex PCR. The sample lists over 110,000 clones, roughly 92% occurring once. The chain uses TRBV4-1 and TRBJ1-2; D is perhaps TRBD1 (6 bases). This clonotype was obtained from an adult who received the AZD1222 COVID-19 vaccine. The input for sequencing was peripheral blood, taken 28 days after the second AZD1222 dose. CDR3 DNA sequence: TGCGCCAGCAGCCAAGAAGGGGGGAAAGCTAACTATGGCTACACCTTC. Translating gives CASSQEGGKANYGYTF.